This T cell receptor (beta chain) came from a study of CD8 T cells in ankylosing spondylitis. Study outcomes and limitations: A TCR beta motif of fewer than 10 highly homologous variants seemed to mark ankylosing spondylitis blood.

TCRdb recomputed calls from the 5' RACE reads with MiXCR, one row per CDR3 protein. The profile shows about 500,000 distinct CDR3 sequences, under 5.5% of them singletons. Of note for this clonotype: The antigen is undetermined.

V lost 4 bases and J 12 bases, leaving 13 bases between the germline ends. The CDR3 runs to 12 residues. Germline assignment: CDR1 SGHTA and CDR2 FQGNSA. The TCR originated in a male donor with ankylosing spondylitis. The chain employs TRBV7-2 and TRBJ2-1; D is unclear. Specimen: blood, either unsorted or a sorted T cell fraction (not recorded which). In DNA, the CDR3 is TGTGCCAGCAGCTCTTGGCCCAGCACGCAGTTCTTC. Translated: CASSSWPSTQFF.